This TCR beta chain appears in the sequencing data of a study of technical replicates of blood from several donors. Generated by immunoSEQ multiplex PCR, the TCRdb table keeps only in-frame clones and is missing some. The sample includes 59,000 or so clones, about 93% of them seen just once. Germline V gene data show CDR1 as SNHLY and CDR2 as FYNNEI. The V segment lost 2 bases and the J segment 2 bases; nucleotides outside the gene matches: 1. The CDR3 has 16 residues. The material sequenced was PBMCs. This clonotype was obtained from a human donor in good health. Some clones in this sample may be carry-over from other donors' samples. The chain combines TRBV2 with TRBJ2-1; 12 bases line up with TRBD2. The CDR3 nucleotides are TGTGCCAGCAGTGAACCTAGCGGGGGGGCCTACAATGAGCAGTTCTTC. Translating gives CASSEPSGGAYNEQFF.